These T cell receptor beta chains were read from a single sample in a study of blood T cell repertoires in COVID-19. The table came from immunoSEQ multiplex PCR; TCRdb's copy has only in-frame clones and leaves some out. The sample shows roughly 41,000 clones, approximately 85% of them seen only once. The sample was peripheral blood. The source of these receptors is a human donor in a cohort sampled during active COVID-19. The donor label of this sample is uncertain. Each CDR3 is given with its conserved first and last residue. Fields, in order: J gene, CDR3 length, V gene, clone size, D gene, CDR3 DNA, CDR3 protein. The D gene is left open where the match is weak. Clone size is given for some rows only: seen once, a few or many times, or a class if the clone is expanded.

J: TRBJ2-1; length: 14; V: TRBV12-5; size: once; D: .; DNA: TGTGCTAGTGGTTTGGTAGGGCGGGGCAATGAGCAGTTCTTC; CDR3: CASGLVGRGNEQFF
J: TRBJ1-1; length: 15; V: TRBV2; size: .; D: .; DNA: TGTGCCAGCAGGATCGGGATGAGGGAGGGCACTGAAGCTTTCTTT; CDR3: CASRIGMREGTEAFF
J: TRBJ2-2; length: 13; V: TRBV28; size: once; D: .; DNA: TGTGCCAGCATAACTAGAAACACCGGGGAGCTGTTTTTT; CDR3: CASITRNTGELFF
J: TRBJ2-5; length: 13; V: TRBV5-1; size: once; D: TRBD1; DNA: TGCGCCACCTCGACAGGGGGCGGAGAGACCCAGTACTTC; CDR3: CATSTGGGETQYF
J: TRBJ2-3; length: 15; V: TRBV28; size: .; D: .; DNA: TGTGCCAGCAGTTCAGGACTCCCGAGCACAGATACGCAGTATTTT; CDR3: CASSSGLPSTDTQYF
J: TRBJ2-3; length: 15; V: TRBV6-2/TRBV6-3; size: once; D: TRBD1; DNA: TGTGCCAGCAGTAACGGACAGGGACCCACAGATACGCAGTATTTT; CDR3: CASSNGQGPTDTQYF
J: TRBJ2-5; length: 15; V: TRBV18; size: .; D: .; DNA: TGTGCCAGCTCACTAGCCGGGAACACCCGAGAGACCCAGTACTTC; CDR3: CASSLAGNTRETQYF
J: TRBJ1-5; length: 16; V: TRBV19; size: .; D: .; DNA: TGTGCCAGTCAAACGACAGGCCTCAATAGCAATCAGCCCCAGCATTTT; CDR3: CASQTTGLNSNQPQHF
J: TRBJ2-7; length: 15; V: TRBV7-6; size: once; D: TRBD1; DNA: TGTGCCAGCAGCGGTACCGGGACAGGGCCCTACGAGCAGTACTTC; CDR3: CASSGTGTGPYEQYF
J: TRBJ2-1; length: 13; V: TRBV2; size: .; D: .; DNA: TGTGCCAGCAATGACAGGCACTACAATGAGCAGTTCTTC; CDR3: CASNDRHYNEQFF
J: TRBJ1-2; length: 14; V: TRBV3-1/TRBV3-2; size: .; D: TRBD1; DNA: TGTGCCAGCAGCCCTGGGACAGGCCCTACGGGCTACACCTTC; CDR3: CASSPGTGPTGYTF
J: TRBJ2-3; length: 14; V: TRBV5-1; size: .; D: .; DNA: TGCGCCAGCAGCTCCTCCACGGGATCAGATACGCAGTATTTT; CDR3: CASSSSTGSDTQYF
J: TRBJ1-2; length: 15; V: TRBV4-2; size: few; D: .; DNA: TGTGCCAGCAGCACCCCCGAAGGGGTTCCTCACGGCTACACCTTC; CDR3: CASSTPEGVPHGYTF
J: TRBJ2-2; length: 12; V: TRBV12-3/TRBV12-4; size: .; D: .; DNA: TGTGCCAGCACCAGGACTGTCGGGGAGCTGTTTTTT; CDR3: CASTRTVGELFF
J: TRBJ2-5; length: 17; V: TRBV24-1; size: .; D: .; DNA: TGTGCCACCAGTGATTTCCAAACGGACACGACACAAGAGACCCAGTACTTC; CDR3: CATSDFQTDTTQETQYF
J: TRBJ1-4; length: 17; V: TRBV11-2; size: .; D: .; DNA: TGTGCCAGCAGCTTCAGCGGACAGATAACAACTAATGAAAAACTGTTTTTT; CDR3: CASSFSGQITTNEKLFF
J: TRBJ2-1; length: 15; V: TRBV5-1; size: .; D: TRBD2; DNA: TGCGCCAGCAGCTCCGGGACTAGCGGCTACAATGAGCAGTTCTTC; CDR3: CASSSGTSGYNEQFF
J: TRBJ2-2; length: 17; V: TRBV7-9; size: .; D: TRBD2; DNA: TGTGCCAGCAGCTCTAAGCGGGGGGGCCGAGACACCGGGGAGCTGTTTTTT; CDR3: CASSSKRGGRDTGELFF
J: TRBJ2-1; length: 14; V: TRBV19; size: once; D: .; DNA: TGTGCCAGTAGTATTGGTCAGACCTACAATGAGCAGTTCTTC; CDR3: CASSIGQTYNEQFF
J: TRBJ1-6; length: 15; V: TRBV5-1; size: .; D: .; DNA: TGCGCCAGCAGCTTGTCGGGGGGGAATAATTCACCCCTCCACTTT; CDR3: CASSLSGGNNSPLHF
J: TRBJ1-2; length: 15; V: TRBV5-6; size: few; D: .; DNA: TGTGCCAGCAGCTTGTCCGACTCCCTGGCGATCGGCTACACCTTC; CDR3: CASSLSDSLAIGYTF
J: TRBJ2-1; length: 16; V: TRBV19; size: .; D: TRBD1; DNA: TGTGCCAGTAGTATAGACAACAGGGGGCGCGGGGTTGAGCAGTTCTTC; CDR3: CASSIDNRGRGVEQFF
J: TRBJ1-1; length: 13; V: TRBV18; size: .; D: TRBD1; DNA: TGTGCCAGCCAGGGACAGCTTAACACTGAAGCTTTCTTT; CDR3: CASQGQLNTEAFF
J: TRBJ2-7; length: 15; V: TRBV14; size: few; D: TRBD1; DNA: TGTGCCAGCAGCCGACTGGCAGGGGGTTTCTACGAGCAGTACTTC; CDR3: CASSRLAGGFYEQYF
J: TRBJ1-2; length: 16; V: TRBV3-1/TRBV3-2; size: once; D: TRBD1; DNA: TGTGCCAGCAGCGCCGGGACAGACAAAAGTGTTGGGGGCTACACCTTC; CDR3: CASSAGTDKSVGGYTF
J: TRBJ2-3; length: 16; V: TRBV24-1; size: .; D: .; DNA: TGTGCCACCAGTGACAGACAGGGACTTAGCACAGATACGCAGTATTTT; CDR3: CATSDRQGLSTDTQYF
J: TRBJ2-3; length: 16; V: TRBV7-6; size: .; D: .; DNA: TGTGCCAGCAGCTCCGACAGTAATCGCGTCACAGATACGCAGTATTTT; CDR3: CASSSDSNRVTDTQYF
J: TRBJ2-5; length: 15; V: TRBV5-1; size: .; D: .; DNA: TGCGCCAGCAGCTTGGAACCCAGGGGCGGGGAGACCCAGTACTTC; CDR3: CASSLEPRGGETQYF
J: TRBJ2-5; length: 14; V: TRBV19; size: .; D: .; DNA: TGTGCCAGTAGTCCGACCCTCCCGGGAGAGACCCAGTACTTC; CDR3: CASSPTLPGETQYF
J: TRBJ1-1; length: 16; V: TRBV4-2; size: .; D: .; DNA: TGTGCCAGCAGCCAAGATGTCGGGAAGGATCTCATTGAAGCTTTCTTT; CDR3: CASSQDVGKDLIEAFF
J: TRBJ2-1; length: 18; V: TRBV27; size: .; D: TRBD1; DNA: TGTGCCAGCAGTTTCCGGCTCGGACAGGGGAGCTCCTACAATGAGCAGTTCTTC; CDR3: CASSFRLGQGSSYNEQFF
J: TRBJ2-7; length: 13; V: TRBV27; size: .; D: TRBD1; DNA: TGTGCCAGCAAGACAGGGGGGGGGTACGAGCAGTACTTC; CDR3: CASKTGGGYEQYF
J: TRBJ2-2; length: 16; V: TRBV6-2/TRBV6-3; size: .; D: .; DNA: TGTGCCAGCAGTGCCAGGGGTTGGGGCAACACCGGGGAGCTGTTTTTT; CDR3: CASSARGWGNTGELFF
J: TRBJ1-2; length: 14; V: TRBV6-2/TRBV6-3; size: .; D: .; DNA: TGTGCCAGCAGTCTGGAGACGTCGGGATATGGCTACACCTTC; CDR3: CASSLETSGYGYTF
J: TRBJ1-4; length: 15; V: TRBV19; size: .; D: TRBD1; DNA: TGTGCCAGTAGGCGGACAGGGGGCGGTAATGAAAAACTGTTTTTT; CDR3: CASRRTGGGNEKLFF
J: TRBJ1-4; length: 15; V: TRBV5-6; size: .; D: TRBD1; DNA: TGTGCCAGCAGCTTGGGGCAGGGGGCTAATGAAAAACTGTTTTTT; CDR3: CASSLGQGANEKLFF
J: TRBJ2-5; length: 17; V: TRBV18; size: .; D: TRBD2; DNA: TGTGCCAGCTCACCTGGGAGACTAGCGGGGAGTAGAGAGACCCAGTACTTC; CDR3: CASSPGRLAGSRETQYF
J: TRBJ1-2; length: 14; V: TRBV2; size: .; D: TRBD1; DNA: TGTGCCAGCAGCGTAAGGACAGGGTCGTCGGGCTACACCTTC; CDR3: CASSVRTGSSGYTF
J: TRBJ2-1; length: 16; V: TRBV13; size: .; D: TRBD2; DNA: TGTGCCAGCAGCTTATTAGCTAGCGGGGGTTACAATGAGCAGTTCTTC; CDR3: CASSLLASGGYNEQFF
J: TRBJ2-5; length: 14; V: TRBV11-2; size: .; D: .; DNA: TGTGCCAGCAGCTTAGGAGGAGGGGAAGAGACCCAGTACTTC; CDR3: CASSLGGGEETQYF
J: TRBJ1-4; length: 13; V: TRBV15; size: .; D: .; DNA: TGTGCCACCAGCAGCACAGCAGGGGAAAAACTGTTTTTT; CDR3: CATSSTAGEKLFF
J: TRBJ1-1; length: 14; V: TRBV7-2; size: .; D: TRBD1; DNA: TGTGCCAGCAGCCGGGACAGGGGCAACACTGAAGCTTTCTTT; CDR3: CASSRDRGNTEAFF
J: TRBJ2-6; length: 11; V: TRBV12-2; size: once; D: .; DNA: TGTGCAAGTCGCTTTTCAAACGTCCTGACTTTC; CDR3: CASRFSNVLTF
J: TRBJ2-5; length: 13; V: TRBV12-3/TRBV12-4; size: .; D: .; DNA: TGTGCCAGCAGTTTCGGACTGAGGGAGACCCAGTACTTC; CDR3: CASSFGLRETQYF
J: TRBJ2-7; length: 15; V: TRBV3-1/TRBV3-2; size: .; D: TRBD2; DNA: TGTGCCAGCAGCCAAGACCCCACGCCTAGCGGGGGGACGAGGTTC; CDR3: CASSQDPTPSGGTRF
J: TRBJ2-3; length: 15; V: TRBV13; size: .; D: .; DNA: TGTGCCAGCAGCTTAGATGGTGCGGCGGCAGATACGCAGTATTTT; CDR3: CASSLDGAAADTQYF
J: TRBJ2-3; length: 18; V: TRBV18; size: .; D: TRBD2; DNA: TGTGCCAGCTCACGCCAAGGTAGCGGGGGTTTCAACACAGATACGCAGTATTTT; CDR3: CASSRQGSGGFNTDTQYF
J: TRBJ1-2; length: 15; V: TRBV6-6; size: few; D: TRBD1; DNA: TGTGCCAGCAGTTCGGGACAGGGAGATAACTATGGCTACACCTTC; CDR3: CASSSGQGDNYGYTF
J: TRBJ2-7; length: 12; V: TRBV7-8; size: .; D: .; DNA: TGTGCCAGCAGCGCCGGCTCCTACGAGCAGTACTTC; CDR3: CASSAGSYEQYF
J: TRBJ2-1; length: 14; V: TRBV6-5; size: .; D: TRBD1; DNA: TGTGCCAGCAGCAGGGGGCTTCGTGCCAATGAGCAGTTCTTC; CDR3: CASSRGLRANEQFF
J: TRBJ1-1; length: 14; V: TRBV6-2/TRBV6-3; size: .; D: .; DNA: TGTGCCAGCATCCCGGCACAGTTGGGTGCTGAAGCTTTCTTT; CDR3: CASIPAQLGAEAFF
J: TRBJ2-3; length: 16; V: TRBV4-3; size: .; D: .; DNA: TGCGCCAGCAGCCAAGGCATTGCCCGAGGCACAGATACGCAGTATTTT; CDR3: CASSQGIARGTDTQYF
J: TRBJ1-2; length: 17; V: TRBV27; size: .; D: .; DNA: TGTGCCAGCAGTTTTAGGGTCTCGTTCAACGGGGACTATGGCTACACCTTC; CDR3: CASSFRVSFNGDYGYTF
J: TRBJ2-7; length: 12; V: TRBV3-1/TRBV3-2; size: .; D: .; DNA: TGTGCCAGCAGCCAAGCAGACAGGGAGCAGTACTTC; CDR3: CASSQADREQYF
J: TRBJ2-7; length: 15; V: TRBV28; size: .; D: .; DNA: TGTGCCAGCAGCTCCCAGCGTATCAGGGGCTACGAGCAGTACTTC; CDR3: CASSSQRIRGYEQYF
J: TRBJ1-5; length: 14; V: TRBV6-2/TRBV6-3; size: .; D: .; DNA: TGTGCCAGCAGTTTTTCAGGTTCTGCTCAGCCCCAGCATTTT; CDR3: CASSFSGSAQPQHF
J: TRBJ2-3; length: 13; V: TRBV9; size: .; D: .; DNA: TGTGCCAGCAGCAGAGCGGACACAGATACGCAGTATTTT; CDR3: CASSRADTDTQYF
J: TRBJ2-7; length: 15; V: TRBV19; size: .; D: TRBD2; DNA: TGTGCCAGTAGTACGGGACTAGCGGGGTCCTACGAGCAGTACTTC; CDR3: CASSTGLAGSYEQYF
J: TRBJ2-2; length: 17; V: TRBV7-6; size: once; D: TRBD2; DNA: TGTGCCAGCAGCTCCAAAGCCGGACTAGCTGGCACCGGGGAGCTGTTTTTT; CDR3: CASSSKAGLAGTGELFF